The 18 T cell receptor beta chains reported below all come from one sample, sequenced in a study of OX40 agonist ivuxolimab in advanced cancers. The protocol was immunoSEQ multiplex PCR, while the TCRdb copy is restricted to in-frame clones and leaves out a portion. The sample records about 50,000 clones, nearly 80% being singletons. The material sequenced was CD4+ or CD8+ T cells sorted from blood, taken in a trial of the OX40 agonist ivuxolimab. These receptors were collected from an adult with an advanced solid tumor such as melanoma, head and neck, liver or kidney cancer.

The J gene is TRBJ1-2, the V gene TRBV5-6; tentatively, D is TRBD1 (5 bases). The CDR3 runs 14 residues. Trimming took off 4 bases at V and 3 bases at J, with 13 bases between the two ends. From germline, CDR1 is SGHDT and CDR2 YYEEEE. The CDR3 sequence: CASSALQGYYGYTF. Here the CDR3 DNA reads TGTGCCAGCAGCGCCCTTCAGGGCTACTATGGCTACACCTTC.

The CDR3 sequence: CASSQVRSPTGEKGGNTIYF. CDR3 DNA sequence: TGCGCCAGCAGCCAAGTGAGGAGCCCCACAGGGGAAAAAGGTGGAAACACCATATATTTT. The rearrangement links TRBV4-1 to TRBJ1-3, with TRBD1 identical over 7 bases. From germline, CDR1 is MGHRA and CDR2 YSYEKL. The V segment lost 1 base and the J segment 3 bases; nucleotides outside the gene matches: 18. The CDR3 has 20 amino acids.

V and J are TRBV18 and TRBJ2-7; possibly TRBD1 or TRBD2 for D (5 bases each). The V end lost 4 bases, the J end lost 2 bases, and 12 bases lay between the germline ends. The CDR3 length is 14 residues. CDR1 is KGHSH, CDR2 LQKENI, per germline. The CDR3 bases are TGTGCCAGCTCACACGGGACCGATACCTACGAGCAGTACTTC. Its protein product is CASSHGTDTYEQYF.

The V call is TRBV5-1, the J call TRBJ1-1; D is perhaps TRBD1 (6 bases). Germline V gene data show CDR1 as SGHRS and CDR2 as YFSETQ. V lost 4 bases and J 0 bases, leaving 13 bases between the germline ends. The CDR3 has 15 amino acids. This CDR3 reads CASSKQGGMNTEAFF. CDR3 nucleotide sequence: TGCGCCAGCAGCAAACAGGGTGGGATGAACACTGAAGCTTTCTTT.

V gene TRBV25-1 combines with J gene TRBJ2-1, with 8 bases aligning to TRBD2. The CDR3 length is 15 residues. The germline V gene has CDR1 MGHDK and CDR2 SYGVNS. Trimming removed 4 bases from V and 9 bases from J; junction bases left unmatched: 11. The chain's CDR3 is CASSVLSGRGGEQFF. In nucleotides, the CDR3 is TGTGCCAGCAGTGTCCTGAGCGGGAGAGGGGGTGAGCAGTTCTTC.

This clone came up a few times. The CDR3 region has the DNA TGTGCCAGCAGCCAAGTAGTACAGGGCCTCCGAACTGAAGCTTTCTTT. As protein: CASSQVVQGLRTEAFF. The rearrangement uses TRBV4-2 and TRBJ1-1; D perhaps matches TRBD1 (6 bases). Trimming left V 1 base short and J 5 bases short, with 17 bases between. Germline lookup yields CDR1 LGHNA and CDR2 YNFKEQ. The CDR3 runs to 16 residues.

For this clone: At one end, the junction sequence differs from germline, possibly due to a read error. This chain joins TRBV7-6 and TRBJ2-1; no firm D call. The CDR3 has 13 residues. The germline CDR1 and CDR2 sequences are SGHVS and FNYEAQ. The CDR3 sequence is CASSLARYNEQLF. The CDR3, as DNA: TGTGCCAGCAGCTTAGCGCGATACAATGAGCAGCTCTTC.

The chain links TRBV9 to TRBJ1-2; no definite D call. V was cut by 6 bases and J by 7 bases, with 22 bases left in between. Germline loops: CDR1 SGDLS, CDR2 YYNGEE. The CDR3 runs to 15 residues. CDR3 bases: TGTGCCAGCAACCCCGACGGGTTCGAGGAGAGTGGCTACACCTTC. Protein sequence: CASNPDGFEESGYTF.

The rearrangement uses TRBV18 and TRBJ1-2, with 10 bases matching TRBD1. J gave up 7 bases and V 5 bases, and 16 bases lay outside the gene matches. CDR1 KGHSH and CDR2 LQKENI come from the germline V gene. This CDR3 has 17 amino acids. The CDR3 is CASSTYTPGQGRGGYTF. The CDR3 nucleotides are TGTGCCAGCTCAACATACACACCGGGACAGGGGAGAGGTGGCTACACCTTC.

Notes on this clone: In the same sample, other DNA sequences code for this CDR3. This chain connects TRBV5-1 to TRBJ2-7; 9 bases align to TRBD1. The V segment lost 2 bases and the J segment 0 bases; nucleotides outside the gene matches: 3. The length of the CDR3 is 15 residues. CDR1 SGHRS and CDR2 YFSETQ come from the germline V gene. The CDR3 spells CASSFGQGRSYEQYF. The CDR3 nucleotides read TGCGCCAGCAGCTTTGGACAGGGGCGCTCCTACGAGCAGTACTTC.

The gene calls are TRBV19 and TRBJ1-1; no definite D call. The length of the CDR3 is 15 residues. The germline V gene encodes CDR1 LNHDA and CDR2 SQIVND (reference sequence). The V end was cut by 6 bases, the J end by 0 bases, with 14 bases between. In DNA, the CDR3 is TGTGCCAGTAGCAAGGTGGGCGGGGTGAACACTGAAGCTTTCTTT. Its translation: CASSKVGGVNTEAFF.

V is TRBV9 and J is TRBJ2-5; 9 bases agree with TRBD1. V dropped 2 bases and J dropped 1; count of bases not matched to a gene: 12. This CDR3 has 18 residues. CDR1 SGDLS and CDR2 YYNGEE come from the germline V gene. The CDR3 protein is CASSVGTGIDPVQETQYF. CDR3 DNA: TGTGCCAGCAGCGTCGGGACAGGGATCGATCCCGTCCAAGAGACCCAGTACTTC.

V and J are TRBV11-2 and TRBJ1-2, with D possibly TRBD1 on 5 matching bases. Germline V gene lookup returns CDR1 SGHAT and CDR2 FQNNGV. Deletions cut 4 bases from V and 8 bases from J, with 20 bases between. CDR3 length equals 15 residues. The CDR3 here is CASSSFSGRTKGYTF. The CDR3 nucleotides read TGTGCCAGCAGCTCCTTCTCGGGACGGACTAAGGGCTACACCTTC.

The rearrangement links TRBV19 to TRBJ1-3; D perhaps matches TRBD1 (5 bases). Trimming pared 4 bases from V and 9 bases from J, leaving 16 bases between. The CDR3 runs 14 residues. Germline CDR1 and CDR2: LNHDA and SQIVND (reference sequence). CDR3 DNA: TGTGCCAGTAGTAGAGGGACGGATCCTGGCACCATATATTTT. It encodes CASSRGTDPGTIYF.

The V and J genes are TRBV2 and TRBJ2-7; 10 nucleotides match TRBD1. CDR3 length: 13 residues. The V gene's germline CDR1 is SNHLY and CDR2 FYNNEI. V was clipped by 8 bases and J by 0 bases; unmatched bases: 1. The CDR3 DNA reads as TGTGCCAGCCGGACAGGGGGCTCCTACGAGCAGTACTTC. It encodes CASRTGGSYEQYF. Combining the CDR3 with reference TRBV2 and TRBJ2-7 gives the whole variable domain EPEVTQTPSHQVTQMGQEVILRCVPISNHLYFYWYRQILGQKVEFLVSFYNNEISEKSEIFDDQFSVERPDGSNFTLKIRSTKLEDSAMYFCASRTGGSYEQYFGPGTRLTVT.

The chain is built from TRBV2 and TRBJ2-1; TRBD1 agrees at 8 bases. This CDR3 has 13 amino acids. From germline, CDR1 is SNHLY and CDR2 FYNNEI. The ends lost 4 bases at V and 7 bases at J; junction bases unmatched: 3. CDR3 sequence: CASSVDRENEQFF. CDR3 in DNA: TGTGCCAGCAGTGTGGACAGGGAGAATGAGCAGTTCTTC.

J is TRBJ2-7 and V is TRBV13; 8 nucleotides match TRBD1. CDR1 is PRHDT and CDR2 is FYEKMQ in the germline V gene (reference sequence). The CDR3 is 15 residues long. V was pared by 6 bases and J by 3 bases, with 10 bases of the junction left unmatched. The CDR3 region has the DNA TGTGCCAGCAGTGCACCTGGACAGGGAAGCTACGAGCAGTACTTC. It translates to CASSAPGQGSYEQYF. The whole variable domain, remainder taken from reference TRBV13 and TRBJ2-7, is AAGVIQSPRHLIKEKRETATLKCYPIPRHDTVYWYQQGPGQDPQFLISFYEKMQSDKGSIPDRFSAQQFSDYHSELNMSSLELGDSALYFCASSAPGQGSYEQYFGPGTRLTVT.

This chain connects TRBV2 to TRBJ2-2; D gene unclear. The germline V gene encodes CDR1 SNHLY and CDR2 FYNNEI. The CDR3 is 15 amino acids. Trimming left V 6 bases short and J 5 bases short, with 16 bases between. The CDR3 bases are TGTGCCAGCAGGGCCAGCATTGCTAGGACCGGGGAGCTGTTTTTT. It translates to CASRASIARTGELFF.